A single sample is the source of the 3 T cell receptor beta chains below, sequenced in a study of blood T cell repertoires in COVID-19. Some clones are missing from TCRdb's copy, which holds only in-frame ones; the method was immunoSEQ multiplex PCR. The table shows around 280,000 clones, with around 85% occurring only once. Sequencing input: PBMCs or T cells enriched from blood (not recorded which). The receptor source for this set is a woman aged 40 to 50 who had recovered from COVID-19.

The chain couples TRBV7-2 to TRBJ1-2; D unresolved. The length of the CDR3 is 12 residues. Trimming pared 5 bases from V and 6 bases from J, leaving 10 bases between. The V gene's germline CDR1 is SGHTA and CDR2 FQGNSA. The chain's CDR3 is CASSPVQDGYTF. In nucleotides, the CDR3 is TGTGCCAGCAGCCCGGTCCAGGATGGCTACACCTTC.

The rearrangement uses TRBV7-2 and TRBJ1-1; possibly TRBD1 for D (6 bases). V lost 5 bases, J lost 0 bases, and 16 bases lay in between. The CDR3 contains 16 residues. Germline values: CDR1 SGHTA, CDR2 FQGNSA. The CDR3 spells CASSPDSISMNTEAFF. The DNA for the CDR3 is TGTGCCAGCAGCCCGGACAGTATTTCTATGAACACTGAAGCTTTCTTT. The full variable domain, with the rest looked up from reference TRBV7-2 and TRBJ1-1, is GAGVSQSPSNKVTEKGKDVELRCDPISGHTALYWYRQSLGQGLEFLIYFQGNSAPDKSGLPSDRFSAERTGGSVSTLTIQRTQQEDSAVYLCASSPDSISMNTEAFFGQGTRLTVV.

This clone was recorded only once. The CDR3 sequence: CASSSPRQGLGKQFF. The CDR3 nucleotides are TGTGCCAGCAGTTCCCCCCGACAGGGCTTGGGCAAGCAGTTCTTC. The chain recombines TRBV28 with TRBJ2-1; 7 positions match TRBD1. The length of the CDR3 is 15 residues. Trimming cost V 4 bases and J 11 bases; bases outside gene matches: 14. Looked up from germline, CDR1 is MDHEN and CDR2 is SYDVKM.